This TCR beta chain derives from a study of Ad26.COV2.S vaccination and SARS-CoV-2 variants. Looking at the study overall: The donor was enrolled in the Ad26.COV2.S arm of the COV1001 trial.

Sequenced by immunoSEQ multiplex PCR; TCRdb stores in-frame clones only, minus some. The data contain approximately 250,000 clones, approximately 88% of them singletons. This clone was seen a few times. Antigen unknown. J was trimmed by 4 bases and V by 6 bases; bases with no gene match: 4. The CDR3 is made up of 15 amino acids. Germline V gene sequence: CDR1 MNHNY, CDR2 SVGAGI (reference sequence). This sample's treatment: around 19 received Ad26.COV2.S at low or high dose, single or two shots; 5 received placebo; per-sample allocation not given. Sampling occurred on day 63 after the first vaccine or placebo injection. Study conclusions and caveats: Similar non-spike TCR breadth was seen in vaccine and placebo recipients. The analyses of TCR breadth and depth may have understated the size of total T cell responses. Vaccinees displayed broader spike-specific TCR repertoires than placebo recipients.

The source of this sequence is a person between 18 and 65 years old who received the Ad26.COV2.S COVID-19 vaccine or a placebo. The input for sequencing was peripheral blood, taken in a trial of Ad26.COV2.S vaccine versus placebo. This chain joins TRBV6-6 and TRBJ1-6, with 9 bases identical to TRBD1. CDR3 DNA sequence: TGTGCCAGCAGCAAGGGACAGGGTTATAATTCACCCCTCCACTTT. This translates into CASSKGQGYNSPLHF.